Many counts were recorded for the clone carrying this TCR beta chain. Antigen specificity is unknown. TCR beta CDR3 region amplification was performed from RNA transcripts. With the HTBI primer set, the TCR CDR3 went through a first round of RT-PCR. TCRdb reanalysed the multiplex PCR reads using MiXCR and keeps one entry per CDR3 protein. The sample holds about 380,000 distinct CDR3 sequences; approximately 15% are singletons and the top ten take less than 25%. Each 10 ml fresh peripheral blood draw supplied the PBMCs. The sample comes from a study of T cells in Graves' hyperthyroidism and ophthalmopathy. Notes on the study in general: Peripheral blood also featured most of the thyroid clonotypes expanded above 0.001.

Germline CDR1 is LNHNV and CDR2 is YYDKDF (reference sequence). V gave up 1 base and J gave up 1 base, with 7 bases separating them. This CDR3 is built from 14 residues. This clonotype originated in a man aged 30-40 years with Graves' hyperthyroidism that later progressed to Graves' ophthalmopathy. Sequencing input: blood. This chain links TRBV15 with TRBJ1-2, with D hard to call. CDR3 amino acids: CATSRVGLNYGYTF. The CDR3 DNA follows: TGTGCCACCAGCAGAGTGGGCCTTAACTATGGCTACACCTTC. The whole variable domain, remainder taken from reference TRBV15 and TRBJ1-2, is DAMVIQNPRYQVTQFGKPVTLSCSQTLNHNVMYWYQQKSSQAPKLLFHYYDKDFNNEADTPDNFQSRRPNTSFCFLDIRSPGLGDTAMYLCATSRVGLNYGYTFGSGTRLTVV.